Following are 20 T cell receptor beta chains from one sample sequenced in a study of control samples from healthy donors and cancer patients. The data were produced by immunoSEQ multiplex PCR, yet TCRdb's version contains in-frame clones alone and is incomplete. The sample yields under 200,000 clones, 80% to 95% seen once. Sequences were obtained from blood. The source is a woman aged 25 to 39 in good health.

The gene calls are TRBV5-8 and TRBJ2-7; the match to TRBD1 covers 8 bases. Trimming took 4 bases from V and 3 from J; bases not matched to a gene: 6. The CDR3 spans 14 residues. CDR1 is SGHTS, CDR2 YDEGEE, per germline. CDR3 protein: CASSHGTGVYEQYF. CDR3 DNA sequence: TGTGCCAGCAGCCACGGGACAGGAGTCTACGAGCAGTACTTC.

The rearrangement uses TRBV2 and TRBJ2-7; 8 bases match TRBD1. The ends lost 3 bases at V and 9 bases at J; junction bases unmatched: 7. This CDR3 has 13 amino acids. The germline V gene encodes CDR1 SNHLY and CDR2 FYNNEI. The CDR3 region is CASSDRTGRPQYF. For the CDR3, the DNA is TGTGCCAGCAGTGACAGGACAGGGAGGCCGCAGTACTTC.

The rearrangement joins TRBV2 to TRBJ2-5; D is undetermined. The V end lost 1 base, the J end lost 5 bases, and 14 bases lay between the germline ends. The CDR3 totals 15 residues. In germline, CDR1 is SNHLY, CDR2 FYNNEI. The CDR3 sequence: CASSEVHRSHETQYF. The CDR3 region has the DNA TGTGCCAGCAGTGAAGTGCACCGTTCGCATGAGACCCAGTACTTC.

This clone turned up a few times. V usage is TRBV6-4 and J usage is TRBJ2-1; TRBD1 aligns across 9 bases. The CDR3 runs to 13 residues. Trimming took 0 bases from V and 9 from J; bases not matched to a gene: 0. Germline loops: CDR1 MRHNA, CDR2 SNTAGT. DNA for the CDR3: TGTGCCAGCAGTGACTCGGACAGGGGTGAGCAGTTCTTC. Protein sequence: CASSDSDRGEQFF.

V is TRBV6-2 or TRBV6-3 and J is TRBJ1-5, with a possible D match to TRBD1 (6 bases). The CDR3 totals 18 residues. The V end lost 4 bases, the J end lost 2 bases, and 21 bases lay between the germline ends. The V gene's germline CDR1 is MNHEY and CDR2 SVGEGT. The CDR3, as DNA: TGTGCCAGCAGTTTTCGAGCAGGGGTTTCCCTTGGCAATCAGCCCCAGCATTTT. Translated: CASSFRAGVSLGNQPQHF.

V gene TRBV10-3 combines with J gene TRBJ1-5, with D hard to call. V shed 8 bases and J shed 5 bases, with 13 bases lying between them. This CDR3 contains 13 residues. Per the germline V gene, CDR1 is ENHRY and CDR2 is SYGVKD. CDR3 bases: TGTGCCATCTCCTCCCGGGAGGATCAGCCCCAGCATTTT. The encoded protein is CAISSREDQPQHF.

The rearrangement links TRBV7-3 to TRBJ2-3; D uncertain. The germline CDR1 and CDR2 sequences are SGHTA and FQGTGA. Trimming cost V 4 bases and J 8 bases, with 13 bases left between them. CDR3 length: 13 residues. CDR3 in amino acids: CASSWQAEGTQYF. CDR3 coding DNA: TGTGCCAGCAGCTGGCAGGCGGAAGGTACGCAGTATTTT.

This CDR3 is CASSPMSGTGPEKLFF. In DNA form, the CDR3 reads TGTGCCAGTAGTCCCATGTCCGGGACAGGGCCTGAAAAACTGTTTTTT. The chain employs TRBV19 and TRBJ1-4; 9 bases are a match to TRBD1. Unmatched junction bases numbered 11, after V lost 5 bases and J lost 7 bases. Germline CDR1 is LNHDA and CDR2 is SQIVND (reference sequence). This CDR3 is 16 amino acids long.

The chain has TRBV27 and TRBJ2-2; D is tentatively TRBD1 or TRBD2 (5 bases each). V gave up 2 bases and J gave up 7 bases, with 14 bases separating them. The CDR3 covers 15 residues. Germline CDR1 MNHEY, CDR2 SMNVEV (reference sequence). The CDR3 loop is CASSLARDGGGELFF. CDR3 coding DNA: TGTGCCAGCAGTTTAGCAAGGGATGGGGGCGGGGAGCTGTTTTTT.

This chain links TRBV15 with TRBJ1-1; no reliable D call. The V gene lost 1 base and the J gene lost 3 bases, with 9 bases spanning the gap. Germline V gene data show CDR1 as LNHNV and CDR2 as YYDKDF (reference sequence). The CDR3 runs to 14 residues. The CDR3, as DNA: TGTGCCACCAGCAGAGTCCGAGGCCACACTGAAGCTTTCTTT. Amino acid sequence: CATSRVRGHTEAFF. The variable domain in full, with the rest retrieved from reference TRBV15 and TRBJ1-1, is DAMVIQNPRYQVTQFGKPVTLSCSQTLNHNVMYWYQQKSSQAPKLLFHYYDKDFNNEADTPDNFQSRRPNTSFCFLDIRSPGLGDTAMYLCATSRVRGHTEAFFGQGTRLTVV.

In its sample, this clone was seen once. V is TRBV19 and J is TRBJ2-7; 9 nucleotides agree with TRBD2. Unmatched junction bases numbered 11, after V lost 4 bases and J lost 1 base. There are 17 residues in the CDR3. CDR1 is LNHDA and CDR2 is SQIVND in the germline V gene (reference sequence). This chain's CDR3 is CASSNPGGRAGSYEQYF. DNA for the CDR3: TGTGCCAGTAGTAATCCAGGCGGGAGGGCCGGGTCCTACGAGCAGTACTTC.

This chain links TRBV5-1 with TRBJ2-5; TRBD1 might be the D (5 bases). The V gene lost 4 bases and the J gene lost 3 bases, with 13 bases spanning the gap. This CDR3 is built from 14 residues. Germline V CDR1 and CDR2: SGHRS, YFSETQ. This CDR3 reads CASSRQGGEETQYF. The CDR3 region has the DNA TGCGCCAGCAGCCGCCAGGGCGGCGAAGAGACCCAGTACTTC.

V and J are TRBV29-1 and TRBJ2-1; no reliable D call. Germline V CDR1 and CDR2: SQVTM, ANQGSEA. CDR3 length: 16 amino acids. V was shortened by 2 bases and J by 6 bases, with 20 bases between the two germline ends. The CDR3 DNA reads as TGCAGCGTTGAATTAAGGTACTACCAAGCTACCAATGAGCAGTTCTTC. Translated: CSVELRYYQATNEQFF.

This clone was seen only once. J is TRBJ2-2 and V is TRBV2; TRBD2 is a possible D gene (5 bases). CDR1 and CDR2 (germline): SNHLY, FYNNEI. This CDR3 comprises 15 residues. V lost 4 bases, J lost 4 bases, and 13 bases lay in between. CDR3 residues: CASSAARVSTGELFF. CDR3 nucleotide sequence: TGTGCCAGCAGTGCCGCGCGGGTTAGCACCGGGGAGCTGTTTTTT.

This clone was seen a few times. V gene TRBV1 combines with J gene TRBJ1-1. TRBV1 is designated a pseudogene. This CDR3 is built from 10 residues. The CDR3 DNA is TGCACCAGCCCATCCTCGGGAGCTTTCTTT. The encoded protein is CTSPSSGAFF.

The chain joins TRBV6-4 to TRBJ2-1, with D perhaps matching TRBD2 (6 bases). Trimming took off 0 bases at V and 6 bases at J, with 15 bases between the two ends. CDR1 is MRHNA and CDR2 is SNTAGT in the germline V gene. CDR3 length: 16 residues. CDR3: CASSDSTLDGGNEQFF. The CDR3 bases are TGTGCCAGCAGTGACTCGACACTCGACGGGGGCAATGAGCAGTTCTTC.

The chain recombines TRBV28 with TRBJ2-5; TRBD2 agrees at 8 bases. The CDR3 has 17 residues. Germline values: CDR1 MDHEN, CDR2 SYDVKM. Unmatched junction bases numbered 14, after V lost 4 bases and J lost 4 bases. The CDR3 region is CASSSLLREGVRETQYF. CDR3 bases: TGTGCCAGCAGTTCCCTGCTTCGGGAGGGCGTTCGAGAGACCCAGTACTTC.

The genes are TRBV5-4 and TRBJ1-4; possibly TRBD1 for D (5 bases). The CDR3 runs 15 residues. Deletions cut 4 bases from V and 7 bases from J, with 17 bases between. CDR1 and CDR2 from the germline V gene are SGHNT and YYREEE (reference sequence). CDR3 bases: TGTGCCAGCAGCCAAAGGGGTGGGGTATCTGAAAAACTGTTTTTT. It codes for CASSQRGGVSEKLFF.

CDR3 in amino acids: CASSRPGQLYFTGELFF. The CDR3 DNA is TGTGCCAGTAGTAGACCGGGACAGCTTTACTTCACCGGGGAGCTGTTTTTT. This chain links TRBV19 with TRBJ2-2; 7 positions agree with TRBD1. The CDR3 covers 17 residues. With V trimmed by 4 bases and J by 4 bases, 12 bases remained unmatched. Germline lookup yields CDR1 LNHDA and CDR2 SQIVND (reference sequence).

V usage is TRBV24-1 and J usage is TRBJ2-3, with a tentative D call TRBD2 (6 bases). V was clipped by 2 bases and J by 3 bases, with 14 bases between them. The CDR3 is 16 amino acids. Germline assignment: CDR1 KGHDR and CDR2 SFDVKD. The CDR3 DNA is TGTGCCACCAGTGATTCCGTAGCAGGGAGGACAGATACGCAGTATTTT. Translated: CATSDSVAGRTDTQYF.